These T cell receptor beta chains were read from a single sample in a study of blood T cell repertoires in COVID-19. TCRdb keeps only in-frame clones here, not all; method: immunoSEQ multiplex PCR. The data contain roughly 200,000 clones, roughly 86% of them singletons. Sequenced sample: peripheral blood. These receptors were collected from a woman in her 50s with COVID-19, enrolled during active disease. The CDR3 runs from the conserved cysteine through the conserved F or W. Each record gives: clone size, V gene, D gene, J gene, CDR3 protein, CDR3 DNA. D genes are given only for firm matches. Size is omitted from some rows. Given values are once, few, many or a class for expanded clones.

abundance: .; v_gene: TRBV13; d_gene: .; j_gene: TRBJ2-4; CDR3aa: CASSPTRVPLAKNIQYF; CDR3nt: TGTGCCAGCAGCCCCACCAGGGTACCTCTAGCCAAAAACATTCAGTACTTC
abundance: .; v_gene: TRBV7-9; d_gene: TRBD1; j_gene: TRBJ1-3; CDR3aa: CASSHPGGTGNTIYF; CDR3nt: TGTGCCAGCAGTCACCCAGGGGGCACTGGAAACACCATATATTTT
abundance: .; v_gene: TRBV7-9; d_gene: TRBD1; j_gene: TRBJ2-7; CDR3aa: CASSPRTGPYEQYF; CDR3nt: TGTGCCAGCAGCCCACGGACAGGTCCCTACGAGCAGTACTTC
abundance: .; v_gene: TRBV7-8; d_gene: .; j_gene: TRBJ1-1; CDR3aa: CASSQTPGGNTEAFF; CDR3nt: TGTGCCAGCAGCCAAACACCGGGGGGGAACACTGAAGCTTTCTTT
abundance: once; v_gene: TRBV5-1; d_gene: TRBD2; j_gene: TRBJ2-3; CDR3aa: CASSLDGTSGYLGTDTQYF; CDR3nt: TGCGCCAGCAGCTTGGACGGGACTAGCGGGTACCTCGGCACAGATACGCAGTATTTT
abundance: .; v_gene: TRBV5-4; d_gene: TRBD1; j_gene: TRBJ1-2; CDR3aa: CASSFKGRGFGGYTF; CDR3nt: TGTGCCAGCAGCTTTAAGGGCAGGGGGTTTGGGGGCTACACCTTC
abundance: .; v_gene: TRBV11-2; d_gene: .; j_gene: TRBJ2-1; CDR3aa: CASSLARYSYNEQFF; CDR3nt: TGTGCCAGCAGCTTAGCCAGGTACTCCTACAATGAGCAGTTCTTC
abundance: .; v_gene: TRBV5-1; d_gene: .; j_gene: TRBJ2-7; CDR3aa: CASSLHVGDSYEQYF; CDR3nt: TGCGCCAGCAGTCTACATGTAGGGGACTCCTACGAGCAGTACTTC
abundance: .; v_gene: TRBV20-1; d_gene: .; j_gene: TRBJ2-5; CDR3aa: CSASPASTQETQYF; CDR3nt: TGCAGTGCTAGTCCGGCTAGCACTCAAGAGACCCAGTACTTC
abundance: .; v_gene: TRBV6-1; d_gene: TRBD1; j_gene: TRBJ1-4; CDR3aa: CASSEARTGEATNEKLFF; CDR3nt: TGTGCCAGCAGTGAAGCGAGGACAGGAGAGGCAACTAATGAAAAACTGTTTTTT
abundance: .; v_gene: TRBV5-5; d_gene: TRBD1; j_gene: TRBJ2-1; CDR3aa: CASSYGTGFDNEQFF; CDR3nt: TGTGCCAGCAGTTATGGGACAGGGTTCGACAATGAGCAGTTCTTC
abundance: .; v_gene: TRBV12-5; d_gene: .; j_gene: TRBJ1-5; CDR3aa: CASGLVGGGNQPQHF; CDR3nt: TGTGCTAGTGGTTTGGTGGGAGGGGGCAATCAGCCCCAGCATTTT
abundance: .; v_gene: TRBV29-1; d_gene: TRBD1; j_gene: TRBJ2-1; CDR3aa: CSVQLTGRTYNEQFF; CDR3nt: TGCAGCGTCCAACTGACAGGGAGAACCTACAATGAGCAGTTCTTC
abundance: .; v_gene: TRBV6-5; d_gene: TRBD1; j_gene: TRBJ1-1; CDR3aa: CASSTGTGGDAEAFF; CDR3nt: TGTGCCAGCAGTACAGGGACAGGGGGTGATGCCGAAGCTTTCTTT
abundance: .; v_gene: TRBV9; d_gene: TRBD1; j_gene: TRBJ2-5; CDR3aa: CASSPRPGTGLMKETQYF; CDR3nt: TGTGCCAGCAGCCCCCGTCCCGGGACAGGGCTGATGAAGGAGACCCAGTACTTC
abundance: .; v_gene: TRBV5-1; d_gene: .; j_gene: TRBJ2-3; CDR3aa: CASTPDYTDTQYF; CDR3nt: TGCGCCAGCACCCCAGACTACACAGATACGCAGTATTTT
abundance: .; v_gene: TRBV7-2; d_gene: .; j_gene: TRBJ1-3; CDR3aa: CASSLEPIALSGNTIYF; CDR3nt: TGTGCCAGCAGCTTAGAGCCCATTGCACTCTCTGGAAACACCATATATTTT
abundance: .; v_gene: TRBV27; d_gene: TRBD1; j_gene: TRBJ1-5; CDR3aa: CASSKTGGYQPQHF; CDR3nt: TGTGCCAGCAGTAAGACAGGGGGCTATCAGCCCCAGCATTTT
abundance: few; v_gene: TRBV10-1; d_gene: TRBD2; j_gene: TRBJ2-7; CDR3aa: CASSGRAGGPSYEQYF; CDR3nt: TGCGCCAGCAGTGGGAGAGCGGGGGGACCATCCTACGAGCAGTACTTC
abundance: .; v_gene: TRBV28; d_gene: .; j_gene: TRBJ1-4; CDR3aa: CASKGGRNEKLFF; CDR3nt: TGTGCCAGCAAGGGGGGGCGGAATGAAAAACTGTTTTTT
abundance: .; v_gene: TRBV5-1; d_gene: TRBD2; j_gene: TRBJ2-3; CDR3aa: CASSRGGTTDTQYF; CDR3nt: TGCGCCAGCAGCCGCGGGGGAACCACAGATACGCAGTATTTT
abundance: few; v_gene: TRBV27; d_gene: TRBD1; j_gene: TRBJ1-5; CDR3aa: CASRPLGTGNNQPQHF; CDR3nt: TGTGCCAGCAGACCCTTAGGGACAGGGAACAATCAGCCCCAGCATTTT
abundance: .; v_gene: TRBV7-8; d_gene: TRBD1; j_gene: TRBJ2-7; CDR3aa: CASSLGSGQGGEQYF; CDR3nt: TGTGCCAGCAGCTTAGGATCAGGACAGGGGGGGGAGCAGTACTTC
abundance: .; v_gene: TRBV10-3; d_gene: TRBD1; j_gene: TRBJ2-5; CDR3aa: CAISSGQAETQYF; CDR3nt: TGTGCCATCAGTTCGGGACAGGCGGAGACCCAGTACTTC
abundance: .; v_gene: TRBV5-1; d_gene: TRBD1; j_gene: TRBJ1-1; CDR3aa: CASSFGTAANTEAFF; CDR3nt: TGCGCCAGCAGCTTTGGGACAGCAGCAAACACTGAAGCTTTCTTT
abundance: once; v_gene: TRBV19; d_gene: TRBD1; j_gene: TRBJ1-5; CDR3aa: CASSIRGQGIGQPQHF; CDR3nt: TGTGCCAGTAGTATACGGGGACAGGGTATAGGTCAGCCCCAGCATTTT
abundance: .; v_gene: TRBV28; d_gene: TRBD1; j_gene: TRBJ1-4; CDR3aa: CASRGGGQGGEKLFF; CDR3nt: TGTGCCAGCAGGGGGGGAGGACAGGGAGGGGAAAAACTGTTTTTT
abundance: .; v_gene: TRBV7-9; d_gene: .; j_gene: TRBJ2-7; CDR3aa: CASSLQRNYEQYF; CDR3nt: TGTGCCAGCAGCTTACAGAGGAACTACGAGCAGTACTTC
abundance: few; v_gene: TRBV15; d_gene: .; j_gene: TRBJ2-7; CDR3aa: CATSRTGAYEQYF; CDR3nt: TGTGCCACCAGCAGAACCGGTGCATACGAGCAGTACTTC
abundance: once; v_gene: TRBV5-4; d_gene: .; j_gene: TRBJ1-2; CDR3aa: CASSGGGSYGYTF; CDR3nt: TGTGCCAGCAGCGGCGGCGGGTCTTATGGCTACACCTTC
abundance: .; v_gene: TRBV10-2; d_gene: TRBD2; j_gene: TRBJ2-1; CDR3aa: CASGTGGYNEQFF; CDR3nt: TGCGCCAGCGGGACGGGGGGCTACAATGAGCAGTTCTTC
abundance: .; v_gene: TRBV11-3; d_gene: TRBD1; j_gene: TRBJ1-2; CDR3aa: CASSSGQRIDYTF; CDR3nt: TGTGCCAGCAGCTCGGGACAGCGTATCGACTACACCTTC
abundance: .; v_gene: TRBV10-2; d_gene: TRBD2; j_gene: TRBJ2-3; CDR3aa: CASWDSGGQDTQYF; CDR3nt: TGCGCCAGCTGGGATAGCGGGGGACAAGATACGCAGTATTTT
abundance: .; v_gene: TRBV28; d_gene: TRBD1; j_gene: TRBJ2-5; CDR3aa: CASSLGPGTEETQYF; CDR3nt: TGTGCCAGCAGTCTCGGACCCGGGACAGAAGAGACCCAGTACTTC
abundance: .; v_gene: TRBV30; d_gene: .; j_gene: TRBJ1-2; CDR3aa: CAWYRDYGYTF; CDR3nt: TGTGCCTGGTACAGGGACTATGGCTACACCTTC
abundance: .; v_gene: TRBV5-6; d_gene: TRBD2; j_gene: TRBJ2-7; CDR3aa: CASSLGTSVFYEQYF; CDR3nt: TGTGCCAGCAGCTTGGGGACTAGCGTGTTCTACGAGCAGTACTTC
abundance: few; v_gene: TRBV11-2; d_gene: .; j_gene: TRBJ1-2; CDR3aa: CASSTMGLGQNYGYTF; CDR3nt: TGTGCCAGCAGCACGATGGGGTTGGGGCAGAACTATGGCTACACCTTC
abundance: .; v_gene: TRBV12-3/TRBV12-4; d_gene: .; j_gene: TRBJ1-5; CDR3aa: CASSRTGSQPQHF; CDR3nt: TGTGCCAGCAGCCGTACAGGAAGCCAGCCCCAGCATTTT
abundance: .; v_gene: TRBV4-1; d_gene: TRBD1; j_gene: TRBJ2-3; CDR3aa: CASSLPGQGGADTQYF; CDR3nt: TGCGCCAGCAGCCTACCGGGACAGGGGGGCGCAGATACGCAGTATTTT
abundance: .; v_gene: TRBV15; d_gene: TRBD1; j_gene: TRBJ2-5; CDR3aa: CATSRGRVGQRTGRETQYF; CDR3nt: TGTGCCACCAGCAGAGGGAGAGTCGGCCAACGGACAGGGAGAGAGACCCAGTACTTC
abundance: few; v_gene: TRBV27; d_gene: TRBD1; j_gene: TRBJ1-2; CDR3aa: CASSSLDRVTVYGYTF; CDR3nt: TGTGCCAGCAGTTCCCTGGACAGGGTGACGGTCTATGGCTACACCTTC
abundance: .; v_gene: TRBV5-1; d_gene: TRBD1; j_gene: TRBJ2-2; CDR3aa: CASSYGQGGTGELFF; CDR3nt: TGCGCCAGCAGCTACGGACAGGGGGGCACCGGGGAGCTGTTTTTT
abundance: .; v_gene: TRBV29-1; d_gene: .; j_gene: TRBJ1-1; CDR3aa: CSVSGLFTEAFF; CDR3nt: TGCAGCGTTTCTGGACTGTTCACTGAAGCTTTCTTT
abundance: .; v_gene: TRBV7-2; d_gene: .; j_gene: TRBJ2-2; CDR3aa: CASSLRPTGELFF; CDR3nt: TGTGCCAGCAGCTTACGTCCGACCGGGGAGCTGTTTTTT
abundance: few; v_gene: TRBV28; d_gene: .; j_gene: TRBJ1-3; CDR3aa: CASSPVRGNTIYF; CDR3nt: TGTGCCAGCAGCCCAGTCCGCGGAAACACCATATATTTT
abundance: .; v_gene: TRBV12-3/TRBV12-4; d_gene: .; j_gene: TRBJ2-5; CDR3aa: CASSYPGEETQYF; CDR3nt: TGTGCCAGCAGTTATCCGGGGGAAGAGACCCAGTACTTC
abundance: .; v_gene: TRBV5-1; d_gene: TRBD1; j_gene: TRBJ1-2; CDR3aa: CASSLTGGIQGYTF; CDR3nt: TGCGCCAGCAGCTTGACAGGGGGCATACAGGGCTACACCTTC
abundance: .; v_gene: TRBV19; d_gene: TRBD2; j_gene: TRBJ2-1; CDR3aa: CASSRSGGLSNEQFF; CDR3nt: TGTGCCAGTAGTCGTAGCGGGGGCCTCTCCAATGAGCAGTTCTTC